A single sample gave rise to the 15 T cell receptor beta chains below, sequenced in a study of blood T cell repertoires in COVID-19. Measured with immunoSEQ multiplex PCR; TCRdb has only the in-frame clones, and not every one. Among about 220,000 clones listed, 85% to 90% were seen once. Material: PBMCs or T cells enriched from blood (not recorded which). These receptors were obtained from a woman between 50 and 59 years old with acute COVID-19.

This clone was seen a single time. The rearrangement uses TRBV6-5 and TRBJ1-5; possibly TRBD1 for D (5 bases). Trimming left V 7 bases short and J 1 base short, with 11 bases between. From germline, CDR1 is MNHEY and CDR2 SVGAGI. This CDR3 spans 14 amino acids. For the CDR3, the DNA is TGTGCCAGCAAAGAAGACAGAAGCAATCAGCCCCAGCATTTT. Amino acids: CASKEDRSNQPQHF.

This chain joins TRBV5-1 and TRBJ2-7; D possibly corresponds to TRBD1 (6 bases). In germline, CDR1 is SGHRS, CDR2 YFSETQ. The V end lost 8 bases, the J end lost 0 bases, and 12 bases lay between the germline ends. CDR3 length equals 13 residues. CDR3: CASHQQGSYEQYF. CDR3 bases: TGCGCCAGTCATCAACAGGGCTCCTACGAGCAGTACTTC.

This clone was recorded only once. J is TRBJ1-4 and V is TRBV28; no clear D gene. The CDR3 runs to 14 residues. V lost 8 bases, J lost 3 bases, and 13 bases lay in between. Per germline, CDR1 MDHEN and CDR2 SYDVKM. CDR3 DNA sequence: TGTGCCAGCGGTCTAGGTTCCGCTAATGAAAAACTGTTTTTT. Translation gives CASGLGSANEKLFF.

The rearrangement uses TRBV6-2 or TRBV6-3 and TRBJ2-1; 8 bases agree with TRBD2. Germline V CDR1 and CDR2: MNHEY, SVGEGT. This CDR3 region has 17 residues. The J segment lost 1 base and the V segment lost 3 bases, leaving 8 bases of the junction unmatched. The DNA of the CDR3 is TGTGCCAGCAGTTATGCGGGAGGCCTTCAATCCTACAATGAGCAGTTCTTC. Its translation: CASSYAGGLQSYNEQFF.

This sequence joins TRBV5-6 and TRBJ1-2; 11 bases match TRBD1. Germline lookup yields CDR1 SGHDT and CDR2 YYEEEE. The CDR3 totals 15 residues. J lost 4 bases, V lost 1 base, and 3 bases had no gene match. In nucleotides, the CDR3 is TGTGCCAGCAGCTTGTTGGGACAGGGGGTCTATGGCTACACCTTC. This translates into CASSLLGQGVYGYTF.

The V and J genes are TRBV27 and TRBJ2-7; D gene ambiguous. The germline V gene encodes CDR1 MNHEY and CDR2 SMNVEV (reference sequence). With 3 bases removed from V and 2 bases from J, the gap between germline ends came to 14 bases. This CDR3 comprises 15 residues. Here the CDR3 reads CASSFGAHEPYEQYF. The CDR3 coding sequence is TGTGCCAGCAGTTTTGGAGCCCACGAACCCTACGAGCAGTACTTC.

The CDR3 DNA is TGTGCCAGCACCGGGACACCTCACTACGAGCAGTACTTC. Translated, it gives CASTGTPHYEQYF. The chain recombines TRBV2 with TRBJ2-7; TRBD1 is a possible D gene (6 bases). Trimming stripped 7 bases from V and 3 bases from J, with 13 bases between. Germline V gene sequence: CDR1 SNHLY, CDR2 FYNNEI. The CDR3 contains 13 residues.

The V call is TRBV6-2 or TRBV6-3, the J call TRBJ2-7; the D gene is possibly TRBD2 (6 bases). V dropped 5 bases and J dropped 7 bases, with 27 bases sitting between them. CDR1 MNHEY and CDR2 SVGEGT come from the germline V gene. The CDR3 sequence is 17 residues long. CDR3: CASSKDPTGTFVREQYF. Written as DNA, the CDR3 is TGTGCCAGCAGTAAAGACCCAACCGGGACTTTCGTTAGGGAGCAGTACTTC.

The rearrangement joins TRBV7-9 to TRBJ1-1; the D gene is possibly TRBD1 (6 bases). Germline CDR1 and CDR2: SEHNR and FQNEAQ (reference sequence). V was cut by 6 bases and J by 4 bases, with 24 bases left in between. CDR3 length: 17 amino acids. CDR3 in amino acids: CASRPPGTGSGGTEAFF. As DNA, the CDR3 is TGTGCCAGCAGACCACCCGGAACAGGGAGTGGCGGCACTGAAGCTTTCTTT.

V usage is TRBV24-1 and J usage is TRBJ2-1; 12 bases line up with TRBD2. This CDR3 has 16 amino acids. Per germline, CDR1 KGHDR and CDR2 SFDVKD. V dropped 4 bases and J dropped 5; count of bases not matched to a gene: 5. CDR3 residues: CATSERGLAGNNEQFF. The CDR3 DNA follows: TGTGCCACCAGTGAACGAGGACTAGCGGGGAACAATGAGCAGTTCTTC.

J is TRBJ1-2 and V is TRBV7-8, with TRBD1 matching 7 bases. This CDR3 has 15 amino acids. Germline V gene data show CDR1 as SGHVS and CDR2 as FQNEAQ. The ends lost 5 bases at V and 6 bases at J; junction bases unmatched: 12. CDR3 amino acids: CASSATSTGWNGYTF. CDR3 nucleotide sequence: TGTGCCAGCAGCGCTACCTCGACAGGGTGGAATGGCTACACCTTC.

The chain recombines TRBV5-1 with TRBJ2-7; D unclear. V was shortened by 4 bases and J by 2 bases, with 4 bases between the two germline ends. This CDR3 has 11 amino acids. Germline V gene data show CDR1 as SGHRS and CDR2 as YFSETQ. This CDR3 reads CASSQAYEQYF. CDR3 nucleotide sequence: TGCGCCAGCAGCCAGGCCTACGAGCAGTACTTC.

The rearrangement links TRBV9 to TRBJ1-6; D remains unclear. This CDR3 contains 14 residues. Germline CDR1 is SGDLS and CDR2 is YYNGEE. The V end lost 4 bases, the J end lost 3 bases, and 8 bases lay between the germline ends. The CDR3 nucleotides are TGTGCCAGCAGCTCCCGGGGCTATAATTCACCCCTCCACTTT. Its protein is CASSSRGYNSPLHF.

The V call is TRBV7-8, the J call TRBJ2-7; 8 bases agree with TRBD2. V gave up 5 bases and J gave up 0 bases; unmatched junction bases: 6. The CDR3 is 15 amino acids. Germline assignment: CDR1 SGHVS and CDR2 FQNEAQ. CDR3: CASSPTSGPSYEQYF. The CDR3 DNA reads TGTGCCAGCAGCCCCACTAGCGGACCCTCCTACGAGCAGTACTTC.

This sequence joins TRBV5-5 and TRBJ2-3; TRBD2 matches at 12 bases. V trimming: 2 bases; J trimming: 9 bases; junction bases outside the gene matches: 10. This CDR3 has 16 residues. Germline lookup yields CDR1 SGHKS and CDR2 YYEKEE (reference sequence). The CDR3 DNA reads TGTGCCAGCAGCTTACTTGGGACTAGCGGGTTTGGGACGCAGTATTTT. It is translated as CASSLLGTSGFGTQYF.